This TCR beta chain originates from a study of T cells in Graves' hyperthyroidism and ophthalmopathy. Researchers took RNA transcripts and amplified the TCR beta CDR3 regions from them. Using the HTBI primer set, a first-round RT-PCR was run on the TCR CDR3. MiXCR was run by TCRdb on the multiplex PCR reads, yielding one entry per CDR3 protein. The sample has a few hundred thousand distinct CDR3 sequences, less than 20% seen once. V was cut by 5 bases and J by 11 bases, with 27 bases left in between. The V gene's germline CDR1 is KGHSH and CDR2 LQKENI. The CDR3 runs to 16 residues. A note on this clonotype: A clone one base away is much larger, so this may be a read error.

The sample was blood. This receptor was obtained from a woman aged 18-29 years with Graves' hyperthyroidism. The chain carries TRBV18 and TRBJ1-1; TRBD1 is a possible D gene (6 bases). DNA for the CDR3: TGTGCCAGCTCAGTAGGGGGGATACGCCCGCCGGGAGGGGCTTTCTTT. Encoded protein: CASSVGGIRPPGGAFF.